This is a list of T cell receptor beta chains from one sample in a study of regulatory T cells in long-lasting Graves disease. TCRdb reprocessed the multiplex PCR reads with MiXCR, giving one entry per CDR3 protein. Here the sample spans roughly 350,000 distinct CDR3 sequences, 15% to 20% being singletons. These sequences were also reported in another study, on T cells in Graves' hyperthyroidism and ophthalmopathy.

This material consisted of peripheral blood mononuclear cells (PBMCs), taken at new diagnosis, from a patient treated with antithyroid drugs. These receptors originate from a woman in her late teens or twenties with Graves disease. CDR3s include the opening cysteine and the closing phenylalanine or tryptophan. The order of the fields is D gene, J gene, V gene, clone size, CDR3 protein, CDR3 DNA. A D gene is named only where the DNA matches it firmly. Not all rows give a size; the values are once, few, many and, for expanded clones, a class.

>.|TRBJ2-3|TRBV20-1|many
CSASHSRTIRTDTQYF
TGCAGTGCTAGCCACTCTAGGACTATACGCACAGATACGCAGTATTTT
>.|TRBJ1-2|TRBV7-8|many
CASTRLTGRHGYTF
TGTGCCAGCACCCGTCTAACCGGGCGTCATGGCTACACCTTC
>TRBD1|TRBJ1-2|TRBV12-3/TRBV12-4|.
CASGRRDRGNYGYTF
TGTGCCAGCGGTCGTAGGGACAGGGGTAACTATGGCTACACCTTC
>.|TRBJ1-1|TRBV29-1|.
CSVGPGRTEAFF
TGCAGCGTTGGGCCCGGCCGAACTGAAGCTTTCTTT
>.|TRBJ1-6|TRBV3-1|many
CASSQAHSPLHF
TGTGCCAGCAGCCAAGCGCATTCACCCCTCCACTTT
>.|TRBJ2-5|TRBV7-7|many
CASSLSTTKTQYF
TGTGCTAGCAGCTTAAGTACAACAAAGACCCAGTACTTC
>TRBD2|TRBJ2-1|TRBV5-1|many
CASSLGGTSGPNEQFF
TGCGCCAGCAGCTTGGGAGGGACTAGCGGACCCAATGAGCAGTTCTTC
>.|TRBJ2-7|TRBV5-4|.
CASSSHHEQYF
TGTGCCAGCAGCTCGCACCACGAGCAGTACTTC
>.|TRBJ1-1|TRBV6-4|.
CASSEQVHTEAFF
TGTGCCAGCAGTGAACAGGTACACACTGAAGCTTTCTTT
>.|TRBJ2-2|TRBV7-7|.
CASSLLGGGRELFF
TGTGCTAGCAGCTTACTAGGGGGTGGCCGGGAGCTGTTTTTT
>TRBD1|TRBJ2-3|TRBV6-2/TRBV6-3|many
CASSTLRGPDTQYF
TGTGCCAGCAGTACTCTTAGGGGGCCCGATACGCAGTATTTT
>.|TRBJ1-1|TRBV3-1|many
CASSQYPPEAFF
TGTGCCAGCAGCCAATACCCACCCGAAGCTTTCTTT
>TRBD2|TRBJ2-1|TRBV11-2|many
CASSLEFGGGGSYNEQFF
TGTGCCAGCAGCTTAGAGTTCGGTGGCGGGGGCTCCTACAATGAGCAGTTCTTC
>.|TRBJ1-5|TRBV12-3/TRBV12-4|few
CASSFSQGGRSNQPQHF
TGTGCCAGCAGTTTCTCCCAGGGAGGTCGAAGCAATCAGCCCCAGCATTTT
>.|TRBJ1-2|TRBV2|many
CASIPRLGARGYGYTF
TGTGCCAGCATCCCCCGGCTGGGGGCGCGTGGCTATGGCTACACCTTC
>.|TRBJ1-1|TRBV28|few
CASSLSGLGGLRNAFF
TGTGCCAGCAGTCTTTCCGGGCTGGGTGGGCTCCGTAATGCTTTCTTT
>.|TRBJ1-1|TRBV6-4|many
CASASDGENTEAFF
TGTGCCAGCGCCTCGGACGGCGAAAACACTGAAGCTTTCTTT
>TRBD2|TRBJ2-7|TRBV6-1|many
CASSELAGGSYEQYF
TGTGCCAGCAGTGAACTAGCGGGAGGCTCCTACGAGCAGTACTTC
>.|TRBJ1-5|TRBV6-9|.
CASSYLGSSQPRHF
TGTGCCAGCAGTTACTTGGGAAGTAGTCAGCCCCGGCATTTT